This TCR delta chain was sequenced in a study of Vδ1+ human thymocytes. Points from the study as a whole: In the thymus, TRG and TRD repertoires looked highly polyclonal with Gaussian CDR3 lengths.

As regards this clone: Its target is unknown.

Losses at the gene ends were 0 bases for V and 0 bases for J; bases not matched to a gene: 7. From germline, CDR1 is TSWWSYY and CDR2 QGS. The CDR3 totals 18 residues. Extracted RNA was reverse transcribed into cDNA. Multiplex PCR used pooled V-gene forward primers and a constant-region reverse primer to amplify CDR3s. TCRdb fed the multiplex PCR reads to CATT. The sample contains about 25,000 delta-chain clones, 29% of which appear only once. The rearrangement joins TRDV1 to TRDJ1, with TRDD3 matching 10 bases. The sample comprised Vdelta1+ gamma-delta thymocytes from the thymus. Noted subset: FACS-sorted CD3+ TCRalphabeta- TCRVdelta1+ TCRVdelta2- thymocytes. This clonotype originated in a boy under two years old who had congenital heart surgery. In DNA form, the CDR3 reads TGTGCTCTTGGGGAACTTACCGGGGGATACGCGTACACCGATAAACTCATCTTT. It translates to CALGELTGGYAYTDKLIF.